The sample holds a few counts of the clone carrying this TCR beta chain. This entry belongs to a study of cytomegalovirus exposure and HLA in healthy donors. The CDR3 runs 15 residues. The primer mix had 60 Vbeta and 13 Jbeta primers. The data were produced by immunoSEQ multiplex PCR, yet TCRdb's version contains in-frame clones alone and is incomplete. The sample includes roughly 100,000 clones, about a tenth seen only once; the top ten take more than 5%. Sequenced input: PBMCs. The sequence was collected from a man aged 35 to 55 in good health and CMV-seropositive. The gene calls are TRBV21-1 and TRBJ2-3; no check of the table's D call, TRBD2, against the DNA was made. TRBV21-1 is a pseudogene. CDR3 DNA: TGTGCCAGCAGCAAAGATGGCTCCGTTCCGGAGGTGGGGTATTTT. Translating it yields CASSKDGSVPEVGYF.